The 3 T cell receptor beta chains in this list originate from one sample, sequenced in a study of T-cell memory formation after mild COVID-19. Via MiXCR, TCRdb re-called the 5' RACE reads, giving one row per CDR3 protein. The repertoire has over 400,000 distinct CDR3 sequences, about 22% of them found once; the top ten carry 13%. Sequences were obtained from PBMCs or a T cell subset sorted from them (not recorded which). The receptors stem from an adult woman who had mild COVID-19 (a few samples of this study predate the infection). Cell type and time point are not known.

This clonotype was detected only a few times. The rearrangement links TRBV6-5 to TRBJ1-4; D gene unclear. V lost 0 bases, J lost 0 bases, and 5 bases lay in between. The germline V gene has CDR1 MNHEY and CDR2 SVGAGI. This CDR3 is 15 amino acids long. CDR3: CASSYSTATNEKLFF. In nucleotides, the CDR3 is TGTGCCAGCAGTTACTCAACAGCAACTAATGAAAAACTGTTTTTT.

The J gene is TRBJ2-1, the V gene TRBV30; 10 bases align to TRBD2. The V segment lost 0 bases and the J segment 8 bases; nucleotides outside the gene matches: 13. Per germline, CDR1 GTSNPN and CDR2 SVGIG (reference sequence). The CDR3 extends over 17 amino acids. As DNA, the CDR3 is TGTGCCTGGAGTGTTCCCAGGGCTAGCGGGAGTTGGTATGAGCAGTTCTTC. Its protein is CAWSVPRASGSWYEQFF.

This clonotype was observed a few times. The rearrangement uses TRBV6-2 or TRBV6-3 and TRBJ2-1, with 10 bases lining up with TRBD2. V dropped 2 bases and J dropped 2; count of bases not matched to a gene: 9. The CDR3 spans 18 residues. Germline loops: CDR1 MNHEY, CDR2 SVGEGT. The CDR3 nucleotides are TGTGCCAGCAGTTACCCTACGCTTACTAGCGGGACCTACAATGAGCAGTTCTTC. Translated, it gives CASSYPTLTSGTYNEQFF.